This T cell receptor beta chain is from a study of cytomegalovirus exposure and HLA in healthy donors. Study results and caveats: TCR beta V- and J-gene trimming was later associated with a missense DCLRE1C variant. Immune exposure was documented only through CMV serostatus. Common viral pathogens (according to a later analysis) appeared linked to several of the most significant clusters.

Worth noting for this clone: Its antigen is undetermined.

PCR primers comprised 60 Vbeta and 13 Jbeta primers. The data were produced by immunoSEQ multiplex PCR, yet TCRdb's version contains in-frame clones alone and is incomplete. Among around 150,000 clones listed, around four fifths were seen once. The V end was cut by 6 bases, the J end by 6 bases, with 15 bases between. Germline V CDR1 and CDR2: LNHNV, YYDKDF (reference sequence). This CDR3 comprises 15 residues. Though nominally healthy at sampling, donors likely had unrecorded immune exposures. This receptor was identified in a girl aged 2 to 10 in good health and CMV-seropositive. The sample comprised PBMCs. This chain uses TRBV15 with TRBJ1-6; a possible D gene is TRBD1 (5 bases). CDR3 nucleotide sequence: TGTGCCACCAGAAGGTCCGGTAGGGGTAATTCACCCCTCCACTTT. This gives the protein CATRRSGRGNSPLHF. The whole variable domain, remainder taken from reference TRBV15 and TRBJ1-6, is DAMVIQNPRYQVTQFGKPVTLSCSQTLNHNVMYWYQQKSSQAPKLLFHYYDKDFNNEADTPDNFQSRRPNTSFCFLDIRSPGLGDTAMYLCATRRSGRGNSPLHFGNGTRLTVT.